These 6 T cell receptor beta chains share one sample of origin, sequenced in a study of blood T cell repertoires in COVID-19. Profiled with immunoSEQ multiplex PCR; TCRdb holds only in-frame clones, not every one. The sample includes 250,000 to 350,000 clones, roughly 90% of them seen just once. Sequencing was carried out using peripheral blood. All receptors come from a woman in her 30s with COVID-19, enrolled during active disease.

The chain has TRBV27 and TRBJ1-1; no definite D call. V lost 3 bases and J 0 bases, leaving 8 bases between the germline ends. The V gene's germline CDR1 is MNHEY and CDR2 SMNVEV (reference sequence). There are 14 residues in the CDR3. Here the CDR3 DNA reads TGTGCCAGCAGTTTGTCAGGTGTGAACACTGAAGCTTTCTTT. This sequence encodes CASSLSGVNTEAFF.

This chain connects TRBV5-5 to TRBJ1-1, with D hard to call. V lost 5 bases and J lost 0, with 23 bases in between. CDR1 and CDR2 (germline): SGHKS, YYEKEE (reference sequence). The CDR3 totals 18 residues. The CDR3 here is CASSLTGARNQVNTEAFF. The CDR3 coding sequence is TGTGCCAGCAGTCTAACGGGTGCCCGAAACCAAGTGAACACTGAAGCTTTCTTT. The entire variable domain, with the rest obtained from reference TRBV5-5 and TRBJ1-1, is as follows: DAGVTQSPTHLIKTRGQQVTLRCSPISGHKSVSWYQQVLGQGPQFIFQYYEKEERGRGNFPDRFSARQFPNYSSELNVNALLLGDSALYLCASSLTGARNQVNTEAFFGQGTRLTVV.

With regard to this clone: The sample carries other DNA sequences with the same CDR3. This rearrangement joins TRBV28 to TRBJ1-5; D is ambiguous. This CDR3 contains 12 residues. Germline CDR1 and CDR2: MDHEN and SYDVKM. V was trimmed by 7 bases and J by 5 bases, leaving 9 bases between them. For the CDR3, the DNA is TGTGCCAGCACTCTGAGGGATCAGCCCCAGCATTTT. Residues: CASTLRDQPQHF. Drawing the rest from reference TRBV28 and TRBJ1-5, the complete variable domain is DVKVTQSSRYLVKRTGEKVFLECVQDMDHENMFWYRQDPGLGLRLIYFSYDVKMKEKGDIPEGYSVSREKKERFSLILESASTNQTSMYLCASTLRDQPQHFGDGTRLSIL.

The CDR3 DNA reads as TGTGCCAGCAGTTCCGGGACAGGATCCCTTAATGAAAAACTGTTTTTT. It specifies CASSSGTGSLNEKLFF. J is TRBJ1-4 and V is TRBV6-5; 8 nucleotides line up with TRBD1. The V and J ends lost 4 bases and 4 bases, in that order; junction bases with no gene match: 8. The CDR3 has 16 residues. Germline V lookup: CDR1 MNHEY, CDR2 SVGAGI.

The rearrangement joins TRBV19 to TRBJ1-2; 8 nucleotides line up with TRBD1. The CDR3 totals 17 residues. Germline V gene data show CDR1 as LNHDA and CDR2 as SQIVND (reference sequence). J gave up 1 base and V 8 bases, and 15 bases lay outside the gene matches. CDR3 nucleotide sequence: TGTGCCAGTGGTTTCAGACAGGGGCCTACGATTAACTATGGCTACACCTTC. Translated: CASGFRQGPTINYGYTF.

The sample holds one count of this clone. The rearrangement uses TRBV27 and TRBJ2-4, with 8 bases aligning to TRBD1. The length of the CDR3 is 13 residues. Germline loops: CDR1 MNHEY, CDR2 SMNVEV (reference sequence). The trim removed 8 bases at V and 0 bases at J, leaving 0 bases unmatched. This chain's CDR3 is CASGQGAKNIQYF. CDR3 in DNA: TGTGCCAGCGGACAGGGAGCCAAAAACATTCAGTACTTC.